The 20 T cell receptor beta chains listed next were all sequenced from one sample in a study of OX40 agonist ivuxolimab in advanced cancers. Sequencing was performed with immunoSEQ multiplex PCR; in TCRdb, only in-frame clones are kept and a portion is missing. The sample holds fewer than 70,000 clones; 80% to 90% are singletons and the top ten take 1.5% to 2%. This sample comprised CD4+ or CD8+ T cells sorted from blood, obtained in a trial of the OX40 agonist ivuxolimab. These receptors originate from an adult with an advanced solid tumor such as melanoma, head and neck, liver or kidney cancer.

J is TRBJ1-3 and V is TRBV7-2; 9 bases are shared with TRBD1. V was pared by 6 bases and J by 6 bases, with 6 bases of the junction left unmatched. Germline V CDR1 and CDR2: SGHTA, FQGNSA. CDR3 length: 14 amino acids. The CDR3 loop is CASRVGQGKNTIYF. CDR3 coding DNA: TGTGCCAGCAGGGTGGGACAGGGTAAAAACACCATATATTTT.

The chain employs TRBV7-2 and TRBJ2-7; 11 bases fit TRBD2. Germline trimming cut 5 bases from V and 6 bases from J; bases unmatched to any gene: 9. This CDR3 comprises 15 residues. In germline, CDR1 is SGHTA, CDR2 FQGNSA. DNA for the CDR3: TGTGCCAGCAGCCCCTATAGCGGGAGGGCCTCCGAGCAGTACTTC. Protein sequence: CASSPYSGRASEQYF. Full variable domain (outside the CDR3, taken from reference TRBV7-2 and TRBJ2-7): GAGVSQSPSNKVTEKGKDVELRCDPISGHTALYWYRQSLGQGLEFLIYFQGNSAPDKSGLPSDRFSAERTGGSVSTLTIQRTQQEDSAVYLCASSPYSGRASEQYFGPGTRLTVT.

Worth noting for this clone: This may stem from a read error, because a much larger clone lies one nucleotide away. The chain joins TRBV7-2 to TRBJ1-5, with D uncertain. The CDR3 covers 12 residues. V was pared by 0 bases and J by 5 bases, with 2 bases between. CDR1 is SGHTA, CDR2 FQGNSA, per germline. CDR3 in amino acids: CASSLADQPQHF. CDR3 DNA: TGTGCCAGCAGCTTAGCGGATCAGCCCCAGCATTTT.

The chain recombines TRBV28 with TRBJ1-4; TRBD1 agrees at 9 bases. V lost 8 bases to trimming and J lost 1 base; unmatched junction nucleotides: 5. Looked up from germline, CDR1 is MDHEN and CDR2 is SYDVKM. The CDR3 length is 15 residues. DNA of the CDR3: TGTGCCAGCGGCTACAGGGGGCGAACTAATGAAAAACTGTTTTTT. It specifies CASGYRGRTNEKLFF. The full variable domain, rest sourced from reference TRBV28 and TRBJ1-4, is DVKVTQSSRYLVKRTGEKVFLECVQDMDHENMFWYRQDPGLGLRLIYFSYDVKMKEKGDIPEGYSVSREKKERFSLILESASTNQTSMYLCASGYRGRTNEKLFFGSGTQLSVL.

This CDR3 is CASSLVSGGRGQPQHF. For the CDR3, the DNA is TGTGCCAGCAGCTTAGTCTCAGGGGGCAGAGGTCAGCCCCAGCATTTT. The chain links TRBV7-2 to TRBJ1-5; 8 nucleotides match TRBD1. In germline, CDR1 is SGHTA, CDR2 FQGNSA. The CDR3 has 16 residues. With 1 base clipped from V and 6 bases from J, the junction kept 8 bases outside the gene matches.

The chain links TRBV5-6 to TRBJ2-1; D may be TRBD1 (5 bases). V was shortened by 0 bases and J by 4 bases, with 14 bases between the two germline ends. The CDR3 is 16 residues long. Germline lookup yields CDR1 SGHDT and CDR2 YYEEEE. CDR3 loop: CASSLVGQGSYNEQFF. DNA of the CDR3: TGTGCCAGCAGCTTGGTGGGGCAGGGTAGTTACAATGAGCAGTTCTTC.

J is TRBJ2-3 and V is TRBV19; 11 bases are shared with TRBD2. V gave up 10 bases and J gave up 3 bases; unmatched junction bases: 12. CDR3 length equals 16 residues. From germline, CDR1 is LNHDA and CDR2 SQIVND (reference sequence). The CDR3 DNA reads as TGTGCCACGGGAGGGCTAGCGGGAGGATTAACAGATACGCAGTATTTT. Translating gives CATGGLAGGLTDTQYF.

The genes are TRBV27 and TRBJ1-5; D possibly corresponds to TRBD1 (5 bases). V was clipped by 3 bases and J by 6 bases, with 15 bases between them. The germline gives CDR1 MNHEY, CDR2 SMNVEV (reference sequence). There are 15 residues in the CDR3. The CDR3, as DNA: TGTGCCAGCAGTTTGAATGCGGCAGGGTTTCAGCCCCAGCATTTT. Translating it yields CASSLNAAGFQPQHF.

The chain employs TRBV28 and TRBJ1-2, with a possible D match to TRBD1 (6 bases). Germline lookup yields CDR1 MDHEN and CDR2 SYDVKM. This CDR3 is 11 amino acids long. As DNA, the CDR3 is TGTGTGACCACAGGGAACTATGGCTACACCTTC. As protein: CVTTGNYGYTF.

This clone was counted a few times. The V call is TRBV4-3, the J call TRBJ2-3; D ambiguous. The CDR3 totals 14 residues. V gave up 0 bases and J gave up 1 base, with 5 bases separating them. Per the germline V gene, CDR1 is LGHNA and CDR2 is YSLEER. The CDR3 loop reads CASSQEPGTDTQYF. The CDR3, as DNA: TGCGCCAGCAGCCAAGAACCCGGCACAGATACGCAGTATTTT.

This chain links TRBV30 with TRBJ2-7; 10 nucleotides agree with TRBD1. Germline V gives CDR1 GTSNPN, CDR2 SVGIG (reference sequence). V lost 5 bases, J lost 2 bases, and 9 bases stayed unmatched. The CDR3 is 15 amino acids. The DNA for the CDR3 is TGTGCCTGGGACAGGGGGCGCGTTGGGGCCTACGAGCAGTACTTC. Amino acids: CAWDRGRVGAYEQYF.

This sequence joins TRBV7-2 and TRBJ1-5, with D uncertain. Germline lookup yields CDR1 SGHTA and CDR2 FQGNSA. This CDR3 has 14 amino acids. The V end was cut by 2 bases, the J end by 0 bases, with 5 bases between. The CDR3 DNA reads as TGTGCCAGCAGCTTACAGGATAGCAATCAGCCCCAGCATTTT. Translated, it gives CASSLQDSNQPQHF.

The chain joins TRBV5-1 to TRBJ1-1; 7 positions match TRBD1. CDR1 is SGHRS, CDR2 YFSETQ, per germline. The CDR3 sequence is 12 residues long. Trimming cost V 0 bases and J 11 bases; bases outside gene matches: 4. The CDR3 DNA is TGCGCCAGCAGCTTGGGACAGGGCATCGCTTTCTTT. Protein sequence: CASSLGQGIAFF.

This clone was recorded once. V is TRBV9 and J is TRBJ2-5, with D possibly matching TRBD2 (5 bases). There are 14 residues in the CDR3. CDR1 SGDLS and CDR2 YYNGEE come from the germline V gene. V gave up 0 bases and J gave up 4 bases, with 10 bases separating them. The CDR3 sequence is CASSVEGRGETQYF. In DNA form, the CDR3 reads TGTGCCAGCAGCGTAGAGGGCCGGGGAGAGACCCAGTACTTC.

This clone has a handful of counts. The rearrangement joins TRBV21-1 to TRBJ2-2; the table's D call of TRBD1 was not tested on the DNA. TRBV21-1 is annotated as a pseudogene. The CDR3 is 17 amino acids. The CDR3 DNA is TGTGCCAGCGGATACCGCCCGCGGGACAGGGGGCCCGGGGAGCTGTTTTTT. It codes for CASGYRPRDRGPGELFF.

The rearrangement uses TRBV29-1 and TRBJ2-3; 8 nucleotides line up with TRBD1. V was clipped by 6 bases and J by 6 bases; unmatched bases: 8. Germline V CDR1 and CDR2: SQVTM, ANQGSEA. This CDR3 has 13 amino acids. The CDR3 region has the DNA TGCAGCGTGCAGGGGGCTGTGGGTGATACGCAGTATTTT. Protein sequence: CSVQGAVGDTQYF.

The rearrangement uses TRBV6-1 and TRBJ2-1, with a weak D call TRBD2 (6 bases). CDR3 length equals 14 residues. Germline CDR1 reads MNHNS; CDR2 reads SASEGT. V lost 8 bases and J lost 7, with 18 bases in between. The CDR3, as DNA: TGTGCCAGCTTAGTTCGCGGGGTCTTTAATGAGCAGTTCTTC. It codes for CASLVRGVFNEQFF.

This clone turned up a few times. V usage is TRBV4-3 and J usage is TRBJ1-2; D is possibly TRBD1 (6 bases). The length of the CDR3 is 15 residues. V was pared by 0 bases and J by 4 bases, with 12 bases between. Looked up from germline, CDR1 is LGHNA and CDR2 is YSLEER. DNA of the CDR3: TGCGCCAGCAGCCAAGATCACGGGGGCGGCTATGGCTACACCTTC. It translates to CASSQDHGGGYGYTF.

The CDR3 protein is CASSLATAPYEQYF. The DNA of the CDR3 is TGTGCCAGCAGCTTAGCTACAGCCCCCTACGAGCAGTACTTC. J is TRBJ2-5 and V is TRBV11-2; D is unclear. TRBJ2-7 explains the end of the DNA better; the J call may be wrong. Germline CDR1 is SGHAT and CDR2 is FQNNGV. This CDR3 is built from 14 residues.

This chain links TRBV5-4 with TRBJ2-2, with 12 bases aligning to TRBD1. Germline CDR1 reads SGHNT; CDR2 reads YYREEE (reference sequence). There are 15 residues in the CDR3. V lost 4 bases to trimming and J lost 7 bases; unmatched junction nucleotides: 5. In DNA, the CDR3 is TGTGCCAGCAGCCCGGGACAGGGGGCCGTCGGGGAGCTGTTTTTT. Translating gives CASSPGQGAVGELFF.